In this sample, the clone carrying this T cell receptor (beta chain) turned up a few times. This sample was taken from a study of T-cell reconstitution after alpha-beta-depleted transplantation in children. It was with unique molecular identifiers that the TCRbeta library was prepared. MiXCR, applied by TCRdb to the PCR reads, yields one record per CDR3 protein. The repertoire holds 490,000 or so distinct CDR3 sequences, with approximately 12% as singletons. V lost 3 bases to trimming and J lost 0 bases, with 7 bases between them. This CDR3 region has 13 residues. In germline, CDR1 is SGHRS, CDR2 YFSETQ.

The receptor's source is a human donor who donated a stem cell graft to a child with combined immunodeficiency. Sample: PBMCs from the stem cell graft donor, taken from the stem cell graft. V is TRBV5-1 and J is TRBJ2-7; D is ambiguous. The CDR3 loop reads CASSWQFSYEQYF. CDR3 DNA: TGCGCCAGCAGCTGGCAGTTCTCCTACGAGCAGTACTTC. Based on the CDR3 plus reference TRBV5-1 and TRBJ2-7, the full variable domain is KAGVTQTPRYLIKTRGQQVTLSCSPISGHRSVSWYQQTPGQGLQFLFEYFSETQRNKGNFPGRFSGRQFSNSRSEMNVSTLELGDSALYLCASSWQFSYEQYFGPGTRLTVT.